This TCR beta chain was recorded in a study of cytotoxic CD8 clonotypes in ibrutinib-treated CLL. Study as a whole: Results showed 25 or so partial and 2 complete responses; following median approximately 69 months, approximately 14 remained remitted, about 12 advanced. Productive templates per sample averaged 255,043; productive rearrangements, about 89,000. Study results and limitations: Public clonotypes, found uncommonly, either contracted or stayed stable on treatment.

The CDR3 has 15 amino acids. V lost 0 bases and J lost 5, with 12 bases in between. Per the germline V gene, CDR1 is PRHDT and CDR2 is FYEKMQ (reference sequence). With respect to this clone: Its specificity is not known.

Sequenced by immunoSEQ multiplex PCR; TCRdb stores in-frame clones only, minus some. The table includes around 330,000 clones, around 66% detected once. This receptor was obtained from a human donor with chronic lymphocytic leukemia. V and J are TRBV13 and TRBJ2-3, with D perhaps TRBD2 (6 bases). Sequenced here: PBMCs, sampled after 36 months of ibrutinib treatment. CDR3 bases: TGTGCCAGCAGCTTAGGTGGGACTCTAAAAGATACGCAGTATTTT. It encodes CASSLGGTLKDTQYF. Supplemented by reference TRBV13 and TRBJ2-3, the full variable domain reads AAGVIQSPRHLIKEKRETATLKCYPIPRHDTVYWYQQGPGQDPQFLISFYEKMQSDKGSIPDRFSAQQFSDYHSELNMSSLELGDSALYFCASSLGGTLKDTQYFGPGTRLTVL.